These T cell receptor beta chains were read from a single sample in a study of prognosis after radiotherapy for stage I lung cancer. TCRdb fed the multiplex PCR reads into MiXCR, producing one record per CDR3 protein. The sample holds approximately 30,000 distinct CDR3 sequences, 42% seen once. The specimen was PBMCs, collected before or after stereotactic body radiation therapy (not recorded which). The receptors come from a donor aged 50 or older with non-small cell lung cancer. The CDR3 runs from the conserved cysteine through the conserved F or W. The D gene is left open where the match is weak. Clone sizes are given selectively: once, few, many, or a class where the clone is expanded.

J	size	length	V	D	DNA	CDR3
TRBJ2-1	many	15	TRBV10-3	TRBD1	TGTGCCATCACCGCCGGGACAGGGGGCTTCGATGAGCAGTTCTTC	CAITAGTGGFDEQFF
TRBJ1-2	many	10	TRBV2	NA	TGTGCCACCCCGCCCCATGGCTACACCTTC	CATPPHGYTF
TRBJ2-1	many	15	TRBV19	TRBD1	TGTGCCAGTAGTACCAACAGGGGCTCCTACAATGAGCAGTTCTTC	CASSTNRGSYNEQFF
TRBJ1-6	NA	12	TRBV9	NA	TGTGCCAGCAGCGGGGCCAATTCACCCCTCCACTTT	CASSGANSPLHF
TRBJ2-2	NA	17	TRBV7-8	NA	TGTGCCAGCATCCTTACAGGACAGATCCATTCGACCTGGGAGTTGTTTTTT	CASILTGQIHSTWELFF
TRBJ1-4	NA	15	TRBV5-4	NA	TGTGCCAGCAGCGCTGGGACGTCTTCTGCGAAAGGACTGTTTTTT	CASSAGTSSAKGLFF
TRBJ2-3	many	14	TRBV5-1	TRBD2	TGCGCCAGCAGCCGGGAGGGGGGCACAGATACGCAGTATTTT	CASSREGGTDTQYF
TRBJ2-5	many	13	TRBV20-1	NA	TGCAGTGCTAGAGGCAGGCAGCAAGAGACCCAGTACTTC	CSARGRQQETQYF
TRBJ2-1	once	16	TRBV5-5	NA	TGTGCCAGCAGTTTATACACAGGGACGTGGGACAATGAGCAGTTCTTC	CASSLYTGTWDNEQFF
TRBJ2-2	NA	15	TRBV12-3/TRBV12-4	NA	TGTGCCAGCAGTTTCAGGACGTGGTCAGGCGGGGAGCTGTTTTTT	CASSFRTWSGGELFF
TRBJ2-7	NA	13	TRBV11-2	NA	TGTGCCAGCAGCTTAGAGACAGGCTACGAGCAGTACTTC	CASSLETGYEQYF
TRBJ2-1	NA	14	TRBV20-1	TRBD2	TGCAGTGCGGCTACTAGCGGGAGGGCCAGCGAGCAGTTCTTC	CSAATSGRASEQFF
TRBJ2-7	many	14	TRBV5-1	TRBD1	TGCGCCAGCAGCACCGGGACAGGGGCCTACGAGCAGTACTTC	CASSTGTGAYEQYF
TRBJ1-5	many	15	TRBV15	TRBD1	TGTGCCACCAGCAGAGGTAAAGGGGGCGGTCAGCCCCAGCATTTT	CATSRGKGGGQPQHF
TRBJ2-3	NA	17	TRBV28	NA	TGTGCCAGCAGCCAACAGGAACGGGGGGCAGGGGCAGATACGCAGTATTTT	CASSQQERGAGADTQYF
TRBJ2-1	many	15	TRBV24-1	TRBD2	TGTGCCACCAGTGAGCCTAGCGGAAACTACAATGAGCAGTTCTTC	CATSEPSGNYNEQFF
TRBJ1-1	many	14	TRBV7-3	NA	TGTGCCAGCAGCCCGGACGGTTTGAACACTGAAGCTTTCTTT	CASSPDGLNTEAFF